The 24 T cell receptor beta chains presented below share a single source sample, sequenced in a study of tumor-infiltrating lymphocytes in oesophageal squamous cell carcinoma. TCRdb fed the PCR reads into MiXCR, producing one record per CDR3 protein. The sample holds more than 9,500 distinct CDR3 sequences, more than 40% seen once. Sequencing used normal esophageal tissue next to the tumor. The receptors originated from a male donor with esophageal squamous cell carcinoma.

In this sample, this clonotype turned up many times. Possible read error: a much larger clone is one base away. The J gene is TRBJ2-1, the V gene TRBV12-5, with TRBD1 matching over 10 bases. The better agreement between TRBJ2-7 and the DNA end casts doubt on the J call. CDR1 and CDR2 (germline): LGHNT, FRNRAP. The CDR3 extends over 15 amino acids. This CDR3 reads CASGAPGTGEHEQYF. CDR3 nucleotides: TGTGCTAGTGGTGCACCCGGGACAGGGGAGCATGAGCAGTACTTC.

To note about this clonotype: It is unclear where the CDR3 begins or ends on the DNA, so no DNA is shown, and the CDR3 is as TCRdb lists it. CDR3 residues: CAINLTGHPKRRLHLRF. V is TRBV10-3 and J is TRBJ2-1; TRBD1 is taken as the D call from the table, unchecked against the DNA. The CDR3 is 17 residues long, ends included. Germline loops: CDR1 ENHRY, CDR2 SYGVKD.

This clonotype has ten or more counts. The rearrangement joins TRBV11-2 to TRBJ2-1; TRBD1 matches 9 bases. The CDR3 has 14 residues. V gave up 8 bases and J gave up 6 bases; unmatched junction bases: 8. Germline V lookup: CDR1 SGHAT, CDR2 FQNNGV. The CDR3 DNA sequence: TGTGCCAGCGGGATAGGGGACAGGGTCAATGAGCAGTTCTTC. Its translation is CASGIGDRVNEQFF.

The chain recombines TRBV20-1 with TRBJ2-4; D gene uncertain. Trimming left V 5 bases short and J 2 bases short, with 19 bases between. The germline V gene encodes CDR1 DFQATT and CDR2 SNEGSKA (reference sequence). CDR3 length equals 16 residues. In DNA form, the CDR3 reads TGCAGTGCTGGCTTTGACTGGCGCTGGACCAAAAACATTCAGTACTTC. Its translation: CSAGFDWRWTKNIQYF.

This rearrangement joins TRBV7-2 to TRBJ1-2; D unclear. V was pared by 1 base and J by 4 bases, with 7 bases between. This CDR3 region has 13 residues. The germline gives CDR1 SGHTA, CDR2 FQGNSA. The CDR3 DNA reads TGTGCCAGCAGCTTAGGGCCAACCTATGGCTACACCTTC. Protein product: CASSLGPTYGYTF.

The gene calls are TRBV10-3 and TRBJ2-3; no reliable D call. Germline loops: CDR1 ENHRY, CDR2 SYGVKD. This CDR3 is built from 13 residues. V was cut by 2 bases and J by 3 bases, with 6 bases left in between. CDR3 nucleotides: TGTGCCATCAGTGAGGTAGAGACAGATACGCAGTATTTT. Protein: CAISEVETDTQYF.

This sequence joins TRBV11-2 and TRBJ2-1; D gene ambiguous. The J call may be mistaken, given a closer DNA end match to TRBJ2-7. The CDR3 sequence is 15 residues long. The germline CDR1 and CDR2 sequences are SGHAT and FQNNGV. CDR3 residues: CASSLEWGPLYEQYF. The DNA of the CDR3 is TGTGCCAGCAGCTTAGAATGGGGTCCGCTATACGAGCAGTACTTC.

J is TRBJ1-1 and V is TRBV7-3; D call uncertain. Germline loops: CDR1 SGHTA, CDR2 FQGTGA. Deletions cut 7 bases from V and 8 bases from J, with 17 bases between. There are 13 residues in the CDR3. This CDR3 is CASTRRGVTEAFF. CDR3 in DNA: TGTGCCAGCACCCGACGTGGGGTAACAGAAGCTTTCTTT.

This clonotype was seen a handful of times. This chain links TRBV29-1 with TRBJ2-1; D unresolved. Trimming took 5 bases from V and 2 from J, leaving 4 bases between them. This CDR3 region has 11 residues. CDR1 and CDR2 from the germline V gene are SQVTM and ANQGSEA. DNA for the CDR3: TGCAGCGTTCCCACCTACAATGAGCAGTTCTTC. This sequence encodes CSVPTYNEQFF.

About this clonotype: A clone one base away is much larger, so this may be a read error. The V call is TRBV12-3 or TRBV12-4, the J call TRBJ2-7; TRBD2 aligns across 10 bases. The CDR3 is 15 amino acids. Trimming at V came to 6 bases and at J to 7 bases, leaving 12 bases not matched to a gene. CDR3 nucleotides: TGTGCCAGCAGCCAAAGCGGGAGGGCCTACAATGAGCAGTACTTC. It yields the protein CASSQSGRAYNEQYF.

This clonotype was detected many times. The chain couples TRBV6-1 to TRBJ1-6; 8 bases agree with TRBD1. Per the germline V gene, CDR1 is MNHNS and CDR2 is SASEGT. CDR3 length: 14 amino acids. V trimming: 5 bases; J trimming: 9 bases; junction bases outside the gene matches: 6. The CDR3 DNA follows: TGTGCCAGCAGTACTGGACAGGGTTCTTCACCCCTCCACTTT. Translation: CASSTGQGSSPLHF.

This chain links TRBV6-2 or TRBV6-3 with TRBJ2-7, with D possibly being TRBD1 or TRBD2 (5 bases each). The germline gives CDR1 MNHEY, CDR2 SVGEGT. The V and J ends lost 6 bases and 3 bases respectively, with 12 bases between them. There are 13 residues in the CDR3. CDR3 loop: CASRKRDGYEQYF. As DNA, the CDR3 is TGTGCCAGCAGAAAACGGGACGGCTACGAGCAGTACTTC.

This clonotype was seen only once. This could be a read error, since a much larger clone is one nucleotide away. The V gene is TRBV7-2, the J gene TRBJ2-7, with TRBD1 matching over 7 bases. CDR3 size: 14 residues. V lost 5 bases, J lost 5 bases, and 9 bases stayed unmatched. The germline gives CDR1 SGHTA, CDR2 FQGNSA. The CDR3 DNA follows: TGTGCCAGCAGCCGGGACAGAATTCCCGACGAGCAGTACTTC. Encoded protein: CASSRDRIPDEQYF.

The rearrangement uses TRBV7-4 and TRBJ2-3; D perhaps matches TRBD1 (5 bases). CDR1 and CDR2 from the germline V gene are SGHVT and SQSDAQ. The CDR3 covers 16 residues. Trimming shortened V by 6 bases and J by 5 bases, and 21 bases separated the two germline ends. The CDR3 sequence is CASSFQGSKIIDTQYF. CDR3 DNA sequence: TGTGCCAGCAGTTTTCAGGGTTCCAAAATTATAGATACGCAGTATTTT.

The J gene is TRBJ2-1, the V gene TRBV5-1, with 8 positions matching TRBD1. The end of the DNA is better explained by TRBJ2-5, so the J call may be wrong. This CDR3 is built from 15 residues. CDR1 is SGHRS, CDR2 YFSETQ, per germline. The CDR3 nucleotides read TGCGCCAGCAGCTTGGAAGTCAGGGGGCAGGAGACCCAGTACTTC. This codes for CASSLEVRGQETQYF.

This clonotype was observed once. The CDR3 coding sequence is TGTGCCAGCAGCCTAGGGGCGCGTTACGAGCAGTACTTC. Translated, it gives CASSLGARYEQYF. The chain employs TRBV7-2 and TRBJ2-5; D is possibly TRBD1 (5 bases). Matching the DNA end better, TRBJ2-7 makes the J call doubtful. Germline-derived CDR1 and CDR2 are SGHTA and FQGNSA. This CDR3 has 13 residues.

As DNA, the CDR3 is TGTGCCAGCAGGAGGGACAGGAACACCGGGGAGCTGTTTTTT. Its protein product is CASRRDRNTGELFF. The V and J genes are TRBV6-1 and TRBJ2-2, with TRBD1 identical over 7 bases. The CDR3 length is 14 residues. The germline gives CDR1 MNHNS, CDR2 SASEGT. With V trimmed by 6 bases and J by 1 base, 2 bases remained unmatched.

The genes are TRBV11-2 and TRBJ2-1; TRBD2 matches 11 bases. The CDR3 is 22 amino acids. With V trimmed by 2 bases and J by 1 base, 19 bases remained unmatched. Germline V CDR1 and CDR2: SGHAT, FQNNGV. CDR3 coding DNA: TGTGCCAGCAGCTTATGGCGGGGACCTAGCGGGGGGATCCAAGGATCCTACAATGAGCAGTTCTTC. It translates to CASSLWRGPSGGIQGSYNEQFF. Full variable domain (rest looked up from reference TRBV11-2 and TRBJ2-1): EAGVAQSPRYKIIEKRQSVAFWCNPISGHATLYWYQQILGQGPKLLIQFQNNGVVDDSQLPKDRFSAERLKGVDSTLKIQPAKLEDSAVYLCASSLWRGPSGGIQGSYNEQFFGPGTRLTVL.

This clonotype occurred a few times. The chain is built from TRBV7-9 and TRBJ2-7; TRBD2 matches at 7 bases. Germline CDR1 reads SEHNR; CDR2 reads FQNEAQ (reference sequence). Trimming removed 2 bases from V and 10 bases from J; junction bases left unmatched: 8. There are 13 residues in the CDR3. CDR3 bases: TGTGCCAGCAGCTTAACGGCGGGAGTTGACCAGTACTTC. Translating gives CASSLTAGVDQYF.

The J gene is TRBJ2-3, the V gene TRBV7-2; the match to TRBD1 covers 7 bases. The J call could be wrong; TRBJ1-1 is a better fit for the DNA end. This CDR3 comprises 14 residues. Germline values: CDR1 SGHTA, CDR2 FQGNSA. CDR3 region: CASTMRQGVTEAFF. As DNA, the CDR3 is TGTGCCAGCACCATGCGTCAGGGGGTCACTGAAGCTTTCTTT.

The CDR3 DNA reads TGTGCCAGCAGTACGGCAACATCTGGGGCCAACGTCCTGACTTTC. It specifies CASSTATSGANVLTF. This chain uses TRBV6-2 or TRBV6-3 with TRBJ2-6; D gene ambiguous. CDR1 and CDR2 (germline): MNHEY, SVGEGT. V lost 5 bases to trimming and J lost 1 base, with 9 bases between them. The CDR3 sequence is 15 residues long.

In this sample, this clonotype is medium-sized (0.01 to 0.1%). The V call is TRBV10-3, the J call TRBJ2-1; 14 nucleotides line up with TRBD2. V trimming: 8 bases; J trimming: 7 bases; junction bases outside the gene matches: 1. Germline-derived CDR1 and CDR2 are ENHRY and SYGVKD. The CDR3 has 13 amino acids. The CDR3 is CAIGLAGGNEQFF. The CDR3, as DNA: TGTGCCATCGGACTAGCGGGAGGTAATGAGCAGTTCTTC.

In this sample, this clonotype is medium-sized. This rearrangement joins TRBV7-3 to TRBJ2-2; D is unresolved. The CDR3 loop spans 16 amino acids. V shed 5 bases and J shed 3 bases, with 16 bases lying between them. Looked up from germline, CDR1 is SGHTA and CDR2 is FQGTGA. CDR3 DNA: TGTGCCAGCAGCCCCGGAAATACGCCATACACCGGGGAGCTGTTTTTT. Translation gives CASSPGNTPYTGELFF. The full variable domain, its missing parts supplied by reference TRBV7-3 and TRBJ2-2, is GAGVSQTPSNKVTEKGKYVELRCDPISGHTALYWYRQSLGQGPEFLIYFQGTGAADDSGLPNDRFFAVRPEGSVSTLKIQRTERGDSAVYLCASSPGNTPYTGELFFGEGSRLTVL.

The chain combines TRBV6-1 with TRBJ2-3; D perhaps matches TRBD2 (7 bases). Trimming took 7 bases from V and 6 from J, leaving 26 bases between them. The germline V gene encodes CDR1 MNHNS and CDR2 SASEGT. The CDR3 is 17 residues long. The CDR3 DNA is TGTGCCAGCATTCAAAGGGGGGGAGTCGGTCTTGCGGATACGCAGTATTTT. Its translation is CASIQRGGVGLADTQYF.